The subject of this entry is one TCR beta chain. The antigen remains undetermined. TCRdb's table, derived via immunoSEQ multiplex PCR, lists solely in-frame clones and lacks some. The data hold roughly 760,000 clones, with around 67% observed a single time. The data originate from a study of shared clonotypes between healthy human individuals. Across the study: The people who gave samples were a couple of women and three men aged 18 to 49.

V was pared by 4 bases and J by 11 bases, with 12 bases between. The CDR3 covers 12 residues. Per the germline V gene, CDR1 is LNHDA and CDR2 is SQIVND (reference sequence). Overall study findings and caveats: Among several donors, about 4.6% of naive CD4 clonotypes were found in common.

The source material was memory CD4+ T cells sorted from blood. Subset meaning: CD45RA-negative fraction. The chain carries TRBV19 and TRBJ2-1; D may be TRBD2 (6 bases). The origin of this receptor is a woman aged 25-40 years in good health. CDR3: CASSSSGYKQFF. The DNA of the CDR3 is TGTGCCAGTAGTAGTAGCGGATACAAGCAGTTCTTC. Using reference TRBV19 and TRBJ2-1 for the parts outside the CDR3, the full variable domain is DGGITQSPKYLFRKEGQNVTLSCEQNLNHDAMYWYRQDPGQGLRLIYYSQIVNDFQKGDIAEGYSVSREKKESFPLTVTSAQKNPTAFYLCASSSSGYKQFFGPGTRLTVL.